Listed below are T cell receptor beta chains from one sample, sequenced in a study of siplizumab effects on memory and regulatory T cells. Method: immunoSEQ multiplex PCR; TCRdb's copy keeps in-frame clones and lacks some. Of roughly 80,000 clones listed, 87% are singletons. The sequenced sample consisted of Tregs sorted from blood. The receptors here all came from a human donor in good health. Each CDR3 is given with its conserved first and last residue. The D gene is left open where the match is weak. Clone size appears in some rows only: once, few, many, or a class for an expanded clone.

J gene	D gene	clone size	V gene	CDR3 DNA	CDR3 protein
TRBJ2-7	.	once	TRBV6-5	TGTGCCAGCATTTTCCACGGCTACGAGCAGTACTTC	CASIFHGYEQYF
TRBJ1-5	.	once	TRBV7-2	TGTGCCAGCAGCTTCCTCACCCAGCCCCAGCATTTT	CASSFLTQPQHF
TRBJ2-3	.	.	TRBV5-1	TGCGCCAGCAGCTTCTCGGAAACAGATACGCAGTATTTT	CASSFSETDTQYF
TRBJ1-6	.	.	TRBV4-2	TGTGCCAGCAGCCAAGTGGATCTTACTTATAATTCACCCCTCCACTTT	CASSQVDLTYNSPLHF
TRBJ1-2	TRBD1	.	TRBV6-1	TGTGCCAGCAGTGTTCCATTCGGCCTTGACAGGGGTTATGGCTACACCTTC	CASSVPFGLDRGYGYTF
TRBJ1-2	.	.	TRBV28	TGTGCCAGTAAGGGACGCTCCTATGGGCCCTATGGCTACACCTTC	CASKGRSYGPYGYTF
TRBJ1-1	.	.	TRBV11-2	TGTGCCAGCAGCTGGGGCAGGGGATTCCACACTGAAGCTTTCTTT	CASSWGRGFHTEAFF
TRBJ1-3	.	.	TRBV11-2	TGTGCCAGCAGCCCCAGAGACAGATTCTCTGGAAACACCATATATTTT	CASSPRDRFSGNTIYF
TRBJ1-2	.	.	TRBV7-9	TGTGCCAGCAGCTTAGTGCCGGCTAACTATGGCTACACCTTC	CASSLVPANYGYTF
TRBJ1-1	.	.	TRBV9	TGTGCCAGCAGCGTAAACCCGAACACTGAAGCTTTCTTT	CASSVNPNTEAFF
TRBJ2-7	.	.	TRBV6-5	TGTGCCAGCAGTTACTCACAGGGAAAGCAGTACTTC	CASSYSQGKQYF
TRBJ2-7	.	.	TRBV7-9	TGTGCCAGCAGCCTATGGTCCCGGCTGGACGAGCAGTACTTC	CASSLWSRLDEQYF
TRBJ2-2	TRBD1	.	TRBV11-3	TGTGCCAGCAGCTCGGGACAGGGGGTTTCCGGGGAGCTGTTTTTT	CASSSGQGVSGELFF
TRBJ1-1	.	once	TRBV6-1	TGTGCCAGCAGTGAATTTTGGCAGGGGTCTACTGAAGCTTTCTTT	CASSEFWQGSTEAFF
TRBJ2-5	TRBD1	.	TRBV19	TGTGCCAGTAGTAGGAATGGACAGGGGATGGAGACCCAGTACTTC	CASSRNGQGMETQYF
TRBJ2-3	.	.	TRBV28	TGTGCCAGCAGTTCCACTGGGGCACGGACAGATACGCAGTATTTT	CASSSTGARTDTQYF
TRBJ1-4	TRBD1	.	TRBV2	TGTGCCAGCAGTGGCGGGACAGGGGATCGAAAACTGTTTTTT	CASSGGTGDRKLFF
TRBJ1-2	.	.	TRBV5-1	TGCGCCAGCAGCTCCTCAGGAGACTATGGCTACACCTTC	CASSSSGDYGYTF
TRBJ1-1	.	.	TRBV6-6	TGTGCCAGCAGTTTCGACAGCATCACTGAAGCTTTCTTT	CASSFDSITEAFF
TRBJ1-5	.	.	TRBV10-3	TGTGCCATCAGAAAGTGGGCCGGGACGGGAAATCAGCCCCAGCATTTT	CAIRKWAGTGNQPQHF
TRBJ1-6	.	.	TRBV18	TGTGCCAGCTCCCCAGGTCAAGAGACCTCTGGTTCACCCCTCCACTTT	CASSPGQETSGSPLHF
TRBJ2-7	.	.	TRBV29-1	TGCAGCGTTGAAGCACCCCGAGGGGCCGAGCAGTACTTC	CSVEAPRGAEQYF
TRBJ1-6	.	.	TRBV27	TGTGCCAGCACTGATAGCTGGAATTCACCCCTCCACTTT	CASTDSWNSPLHF
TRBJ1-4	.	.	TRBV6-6	TGTGCCAGCAGTTACTCCCAGGGAAAACTGTTTTTT	CASSYSQGKLFF
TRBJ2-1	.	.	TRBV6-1	TGTGCCAGCAGGGGAGGGGGGAGCTCCTACAATGAGCAGTTCTTC	CASRGGGSSYNEQFF
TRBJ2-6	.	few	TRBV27	TGTGCCAGCACAAAGGGGGGCGCTGGGGCCAACGTCCTGACTTTC	CASTKGGAGANVLTF
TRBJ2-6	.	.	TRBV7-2	TGTGCCAGCAGCTTAGCTTTGGGGGCCGGGGCCAACGTCCTGACTTTC	CASSLALGAGANVLTF
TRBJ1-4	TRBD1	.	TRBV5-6	TGTGCCAGCAGCTACCTTCAGGGGGCGGGTGAAAAACTGTTTTTT	CASSYLQGAGEKLFF
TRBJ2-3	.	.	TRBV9	TGTGCCAGCAGCCTGGGACGGACCACTAGCACAGATACGCAGTATTTT	CASSLGRTTSTDTQYF
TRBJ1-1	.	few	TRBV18	TGTGCCAGCTCACCACAGGTGGACAGTGAAGCTTTCTTT	CASSPQVDSEAFF
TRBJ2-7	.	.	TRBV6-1	TGTGCCAGCAAAGGGGTACACCTCTGGGGGCAGTACTTC	CASKGVHLWGQYF
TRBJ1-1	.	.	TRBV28	TGTGCCAGCAGTTTCAGGACTGAAGCTTTCTTT	CASSFRTEAFF
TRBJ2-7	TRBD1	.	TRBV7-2	TGTGCCAGCAGCCTGATTCCGGGACAGGGCTACGAGCAGTACTTC	CASSLIPGQGYEQYF
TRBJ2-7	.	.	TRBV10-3	TGTGCCATCAGTGAAGGCCTTTCGGGTTACGAGCAGTACTTC	CAISEGLSGYEQYF
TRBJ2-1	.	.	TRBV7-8	TGTGCCAGCAGCTTAGTTCCCAGGGATGAGCAGTTCTTC	CASSLVPRDEQFF
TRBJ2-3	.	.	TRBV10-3	TGTGCCATCAGGAACACAGATACGCAGTATTTT	CAIRNTDTQYF
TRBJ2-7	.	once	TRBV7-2	TGTGCCAGCAGCTTAGTATACACAGCCTACGAGCAGTACTTC	CASSLVYTAYEQYF